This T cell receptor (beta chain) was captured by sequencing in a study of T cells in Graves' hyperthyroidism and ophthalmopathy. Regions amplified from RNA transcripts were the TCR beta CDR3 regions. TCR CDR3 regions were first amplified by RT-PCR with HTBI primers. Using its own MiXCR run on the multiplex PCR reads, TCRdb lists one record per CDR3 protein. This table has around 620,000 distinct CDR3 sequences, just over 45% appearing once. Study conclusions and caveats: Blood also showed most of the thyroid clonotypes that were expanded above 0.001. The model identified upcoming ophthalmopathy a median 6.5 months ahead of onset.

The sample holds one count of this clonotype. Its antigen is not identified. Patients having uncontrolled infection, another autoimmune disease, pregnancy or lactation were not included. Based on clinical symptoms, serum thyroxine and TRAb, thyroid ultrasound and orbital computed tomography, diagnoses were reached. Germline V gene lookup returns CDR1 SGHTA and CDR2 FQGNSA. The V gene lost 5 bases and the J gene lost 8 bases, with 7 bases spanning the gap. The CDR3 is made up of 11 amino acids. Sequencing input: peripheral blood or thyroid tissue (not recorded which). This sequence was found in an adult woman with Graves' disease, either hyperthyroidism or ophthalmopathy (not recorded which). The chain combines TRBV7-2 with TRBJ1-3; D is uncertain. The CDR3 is CASSAGDTIYF. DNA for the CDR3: TGTGCCAGCAGCGCTGGGGACACCATATATTTT. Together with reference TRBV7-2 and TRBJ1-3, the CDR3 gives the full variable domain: GAGVSQSPSNKVTEKGKDVELRCDPISGHTALYWYRQSLGQGLEFLIYFQGNSAPDKSGLPSDRFSAERTGGSVSTLTIQRTQQEDSAVYLCASSAGDTIYFGEGSWLTVV.